The sample holds many counts of the clone carrying this T cell receptor (beta chain). Under the authors' procedure: From reference gene primer amplification, estimates of nucleated cell counts were derived. This table comes from immunoSEQ multiplex PCR, and its TCRdb copy is limited to in-frame clones, with some not included. That table is the source of V, J and clone size, and D and trimming were worked out from the DNA. The sample consists of some 300,000 clones, approximately 88% of them appearing once. This CDR3 has 16 amino acids. J was trimmed by 4 bases and V by 1 base; bases with no gene match: 7. Germline values: CDR1 MNHNS, CDR2 SASEGT. The source of the sample is a study of blood T cell repertoires in COVID-19. Overall study context: From the United States, Italy and Spain came samples of acute and convalescent COVID-19. PBMCs, B-cell-depleted T cells, or T cells were the source of the cDNA or gDNA that made up the material.

The clonotype originates from a woman under 40 who had recovered from COVID-19. This chain uses TRBV6-1 with TRBJ1-5; 7 bases map to TRBD1. The sequenced sample was peripheral blood. The CDR3 protein is CASSEGGTARNQPQHF. Here the CDR3 DNA reads TGTGCCAGCAGTGAAGGTGGGACAGCTAGAAATCAGCCCCAGCATTTT.